This T cell receptor (beta chain) came from a study of blood T cell repertoires in COVID-19 (dated by TCRdb to 2020 to 2022). For context, the study as a whole: Collaborator samples came from the United States, Italy and Spain and covered acute and convalescent phases of COVID-19. The prospective study material was composed of cDNA or gDNA derived from T cells, B-cell-depleted T cells, or PBMCs. Deeply sampled blood TCRbeta repertoires from subjects exposed to, actively infected with, or recovered from COVID-19 were included in the dataset. The repertoires were released in a freely available public database meant as a resource for research on the immune response to SARS-CoV-2. Samples were obtained from the ongoing ImmuneRACE study (first 160 participants) and from roughly 1,300 subjects provided by 6 global collaborators. Sample metadata almost always included a de-identified subject ID, COVID-19 status, age in years and sex. Where available, HLA class I and class II types were obtained from metadata supplied by the sample provider rather than from assay-based typing.

Findings and caveats that apply to the study as a whole: Clinical and demographic metadata were provided uncurated, with the amount varying by source and participant.

TCRbeta CDR3 regions were amplified from genomic DNA using the immunoSEQ Assay, a bias-controlled multiplex PCR. The study's own analysis went as follows. The number of nucleated cells in each sample was estimated by amplification of reference gene primers within the assay. To quantify the absolute abundance of each unique TCRbeta CDR3 rearrangement, sequence reads were collapsed and filtered. For each sample, productive Simpson clonality was calculated as the square root of Simpson's diversity index across productive rearrangements. TCRdb's version of the immuneACCESS table is confined to in-frame rearrangements and falls short of the full clone set. An unresolved V gene accounts for under half of the shortfall where checked; the remainder is of unknown origin. The V and J calls and the clone size are those of that table, but D and trimming were determined from the DNA. The sample yields 70,000 to 100,000 clones; around four fifths were counted once. Roughly 12% of the sample rests with the top ten.

Reading the germline V gene (reference sequence) gives CDR1 SGHNT and CDR2 YYREEE. The V end loses 1 base and the J end loses 7 bases, and a stretch of 12 bases separates them. CDR3 length: 13 amino acids, cysteine to phenylalanine. Only the CDR3 DNA is retained, 39 bases long and in frame from the first base. The collaborating institutions used their own protocols to collect whole blood in K2EDTA tubes. For TCRbeta analysis, collaborators shipped samples in one of three forms: frozen whole blood, isolated PBMCs, or DNA extracted from either of those sample types. In the case of this clone: No antigen is known for it. Base qualities are not provided; no much larger clone lies one nucleotide away.

Sequenced sample: peripheral blood. The V and J genes are TRBV5-4 and TRBJ2-7, with the D gene not clear enough to name. This clonotype was obtained from a human donor in a cohort sampled during active COVID-19. DNA sequence: TGTGCCAGCAGCTTGTTAAATTCGAGAGAGCAGTACTTC. Its protein is CASSLLNSREQYF. When the CDR3 is completed using the reference TRBV5-4 and TRBJ2-7 genes on either side, the full variable domain is ETGVTQSPTHLIKTRGQQVTLRCSSQSGHNTVSWYQQALGQGPQFIFQYYREEENGRGNFPPRFSGLQFPNYSSELNVNALELDDSALYLCASSLLNSREQYFGPGTRLTVT.